This is a list of T cell receptor beta chains from one sample in a study of blood T cell repertoires in COVID-19. Sequencing used immunoSEQ multiplex PCR; TCRdb keeps in-frame clones, though not all of them. The profile shows more than 200,000 clones, 75% to 95% of them singletons. The sequenced material came from PBMCs or T cells enriched from blood (not recorded which). Every receptor here comes from a woman under 30 who had recovered from COVID-19. CDR3s include the opening cysteine and the closing phenylalanine or tryptophan. A D gene is named only where the DNA matches it firmly. Size values are once, few and many counts, or a class for expanded clones, and some rows have none.

CDR3aa: CASTLERGANSPLHF; CDR3nt: TGTGCCAGCACCTTAGAAAGGGGCGCTAATTCACCCCTCCACTTT; abundance: NA; j_gene: TRBJ1-6; len: 15; d_gene: NA; v_gene: TRBV28
CDR3aa: CASSSHGGGNQPQHF; CDR3nt: TGTGCCAGCAGTTCGCACGGAGGTGGCAATCAGCCCCAGCATTTT; abundance: NA; j_gene: TRBJ1-5; len: 15; d_gene: NA; v_gene: TRBV6-5
CDR3aa: CASSLGTGGSQETQYF; CDR3nt: TGTGCCAGCAGCTTAGGCACAGGGGGCTCTCAGGAGACCCAGTACTTC; abundance: NA; j_gene: TRBJ2-5; len: 16; d_gene: TRBD1; v_gene: TRBV7-3
CDR3aa: CASSVGDTAHYEQYF; CDR3nt: TGTGCCAGCAGCGTCGGGGACACTGCTCACTACGAGCAGTACTTC; abundance: few; j_gene: TRBJ2-7; len: 15; d_gene: NA; v_gene: TRBV6-5
CDR3aa: CASSNATGLGHKPYEQYF; CDR3nt: TGTGCCAGCAGCAACGCAACTGGCCTGGGCCATAAACCCTACGAGCAGTACTTC; abundance: NA; j_gene: TRBJ2-7; len: 18; d_gene: NA; v_gene: TRBV21-1
CDR3aa: CASSLGTVTEAFF; CDR3nt: TGTGCCAGCAGCCTTGGGACTGTCACTGAAGCTTTCTTT; abundance: NA; j_gene: TRBJ1-1; len: 13; d_gene: NA; v_gene: TRBV3-1/TRBV3-2
CDR3aa: CARHSRGVYGYTF; CDR3nt: TGTGCCCGGCATTCCAGGGGGGTCTATGGCTACACCTTC; abundance: NA; j_gene: TRBJ1-2; len: 13; d_gene: TRBD1; v_gene: TRBV30
CDR3aa: CASSLQGEQYF; CDR3nt: TGTGCCAGCAGTTTACAGGGCGAGCAGTACTTC; abundance: NA; j_gene: TRBJ2-7; len: 11; d_gene: NA; v_gene: TRBV28
CDR3aa: CASSVMEFEQFF; CDR3nt: TGTGCCAGCAGTGTTATGGAGTTTGAGCAGTTCTTC; abundance: NA; j_gene: TRBJ2-1; len: 12; d_gene: NA; v_gene: TRBV2
CDR3aa: CASSFGGDNYEQYF; CDR3nt: TGTGCCAGCAGTTTCGGGGGGGACAACTACGAGCAGTACTTC; abundance: NA; j_gene: TRBJ2-7; len: 14; d_gene: TRBD2; v_gene: TRBV9
CDR3aa: CASSPPEQGTGNTIYF; CDR3nt: TGTGCCAGCTCACCCCCGGAACAGGGAACAGGAAACACCATATATTTT; abundance: few; j_gene: TRBJ1-3; len: 16; d_gene: NA; v_gene: TRBV18
CDR3aa: CSGRQASGNTIYF; CDR3nt: TGCAGCGGGCGACAGGCCTCTGGAAACACCATATATTTT; abundance: NA; j_gene: TRBJ1-3; len: 13; d_gene: NA; v_gene: TRBV29-1
CDR3aa: CASSFTTDSQETQYF; CDR3nt: TGTGCCAGCAGCTTTACCACGGACAGCCAAGAGACCCAGTACTTC; abundance: NA; j_gene: TRBJ2-5; len: 15; d_gene: NA; v_gene: TRBV5-8
CDR3aa: CASSPLQGAGEKLFF; CDR3nt: TGTGCCAGCAGCCCCCTACAGGGGGCGGGCGAAAAACTGTTTTTT; abundance: NA; j_gene: TRBJ1-4; len: 15; d_gene: TRBD1; v_gene: TRBV6-5
CDR3aa: CASSLKGLGDEQFF; CDR3nt: TGTGCCAGCAGCTTGAAGGGGCTGGGTGATGAGCAGTTCTTC; abundance: NA; j_gene: TRBJ2-1; len: 14; d_gene: NA; v_gene: TRBV11-2
CDR3aa: CASTDTSSYEQYF; CDR3nt: TGTGCCAGCACGGACACGAGCTCCTACGAGCAGTACTTC; abundance: NA; j_gene: TRBJ2-7; len: 13; d_gene: NA; v_gene: TRBV6-5
CDR3aa: CASSLADCLDCGYTF; CDR3nt: TGTGCCAGCAGCTTGGCGGACTGCCTGGATTGTGGCTACACCTTC; abundance: NA; j_gene: TRBJ1-2; len: 15; d_gene: NA; v_gene: TRBV5-8
CDR3aa: CASSPPGADEQYF; CDR3nt: TGTGCCAGCAGCCCCCCAGGGGCGGACGAGCAGTACTTC; abundance: NA; j_gene: TRBJ2-7; len: 13; d_gene: NA; v_gene: TRBV9
CDR3aa: CASSLGTGFYGNQPQHF; CDR3nt: TGTGCCAGCAGCTTAGGCACAGGGTTCTACGGCAATCAGCCCCAGCATTTT; abundance: NA; j_gene: TRBJ1-5; len: 17; d_gene: NA; v_gene: TRBV7-8
CDR3aa: CASSQGTSGRAFDTQYF; CDR3nt: TGTGCCAGTAGCCAAGGGACTAGCGGGAGGGCCTTTGATACGCAGTATTTT; abundance: NA; j_gene: TRBJ2-3; len: 17; d_gene: TRBD2; v_gene: TRBV19
CDR3aa: CASSDWTGYQPQHF; CDR3nt: TGTGCCAGTAGTGATTGGACAGGGTATCAGCCCCAGCATTTT; abundance: NA; j_gene: TRBJ1-5; len: 14; d_gene: TRBD1; v_gene: TRBV19
CDR3aa: CSVGSRNTEAFF; CDR3nt: TGCAGCGTTGGGTCGAGGAACACTGAAGCTTTCTTT; abundance: NA; j_gene: TRBJ1-1; len: 12; d_gene: NA; v_gene: TRBV29-1
CDR3aa: CASTILGPGTGKPQHF; CDR3nt: TGTGCCAGCACTATACTAGGCCCGGGTACCGGAAAGCCCCAGCATTTT; abundance: NA; j_gene: TRBJ1-5; len: 16; d_gene: NA; v_gene: TRBV28
CDR3aa: CASSVGPARETQYF; CDR3nt: TGTGCCAGCAGCGTAGGTCCAGCCAGGGAGACCCAGTACTTC; abundance: NA; j_gene: TRBJ2-5; len: 14; d_gene: NA; v_gene: TRBV9
CDR3aa: CASSLEGPYTEAFF; CDR3nt: TGCGCCAGCAGCTTGGAGGGGCCGTACACTGAAGCTTTCTTT; abundance: NA; j_gene: TRBJ1-1; len: 14; d_gene: NA; v_gene: TRBV5-1
CDR3aa: CASSLSTASGIRYNEQFF; CDR3nt: TGCGCCAGCAGCTTGTCAACCGCTAGCGGAATTCGTTACAATGAGCAGTTCTTC; abundance: once; j_gene: TRBJ2-1; len: 18; d_gene: TRBD2; v_gene: TRBV5-1
CDR3aa: CASSFLASGSAGELFF; CDR3nt: TGCGCCAGCAGCTTCCTGGCTAGCGGGAGTGCCGGGGAGCTGTTTTTT; abundance: NA; j_gene: TRBJ2-2; len: 16; d_gene: TRBD2; v_gene: TRBV5-1
CDR3aa: CASSQGGLAWETQYF; CDR3nt: TGTGCCAGCAGCCAAGGAGGACTAGCTTGGGAGACCCAGTACTTC; abundance: NA; j_gene: TRBJ2-5; len: 15; d_gene: TRBD2; v_gene: TRBV3-1/TRBV3-2
CDR3aa: CSVEEGAYEQFF; CDR3nt: TGCAGCGTTGAAGAGGGAGCGTATGAGCAGTTCTTC; abundance: NA; j_gene: TRBJ2-1; len: 12; d_gene: NA; v_gene: TRBV29-1
CDR3aa: CASSNTGRRDTEAFF; CDR3nt: TGTGCCAGCAGTAACACAGGGCGTCGGGACACTGAAGCTTTCTTT; abundance: NA; j_gene: TRBJ1-1; len: 15; d_gene: NA; v_gene: TRBV6-5
CDR3aa: CATRTSSIYEQYF; CDR3nt: TGTGCCACCCGGACTAGCTCGATTTACGAGCAGTACTTC; abundance: NA; j_gene: TRBJ2-7; len: 13; d_gene: TRBD2; v_gene: TRBV28
CDR3aa: CASSPGTPESTEAFF; CDR3nt: TGTGCCAGCTCACCCGGGACACCGGAATCCACTGAAGCTTTCTTT; abundance: NA; j_gene: TRBJ1-1; len: 15; d_gene: NA; v_gene: TRBV18
CDR3aa: CASSDDPLGGTQYF; CDR3nt: TGCGCCAGCAGTGATGACCCACTCGGGGGGACCCAGTACTTC; abundance: NA; j_gene: TRBJ2-5; len: 14; d_gene: NA; v_gene: TRBV10-1
CDR3aa: CASSATRGGAFF; CDR3nt: TGTGCCAGCAGCGCTACTCGAGGAGGAGCTTTCTTT; abundance: NA; j_gene: TRBJ1-1; len: 12; d_gene: NA; v_gene: TRBV7-9
CDR3aa: CASSSGGGEGYTF; CDR3nt: TGCGCCAGCAGTTCGGGGGGCGGGGAAGGCTACACCTTC; abundance: few; j_gene: TRBJ1-2; len: 13; d_gene: NA; v_gene: TRBV5-1
CDR3aa: CASSSRQGNTGELFF; CDR3nt: TGCGCCAGCAGCTCCCGACAGGGGAACACCGGGGAGCTGTTTTTT; abundance: NA; j_gene: TRBJ2-2; len: 15; d_gene: TRBD1; v_gene: TRBV5-1
CDR3aa: CASSLDPVLTSRGETQYF; CDR3nt: TGTGCCAGCAGCCTGGATCCGGTTTTGACTAGCCGGGGGGAGACCCAGTACTTC; abundance: NA; j_gene: TRBJ2-5; len: 18; d_gene: TRBD2; v_gene: TRBV5-4
CDR3aa: CASSKHLTGGQDTQYF; CDR3nt: TGTGCCAGCAGTAAGCACTTGACAGGGGGACAAGATACGCAGTATTTT; abundance: once; j_gene: TRBJ2-3; len: 16; d_gene: TRBD1; v_gene: TRBV2
CDR3aa: CASIWDRRINTEAFF; CDR3nt: TGTGCCAGCATTTGGGACAGGAGAATTAACACTGAAGCTTTCTTT; abundance: NA; j_gene: TRBJ1-1; len: 15; d_gene: TRBD1; v_gene: TRBV6-5